This T cell receptor beta chain originates from a study of naive and memory T cell subsets. Two oligonucleotides, mixed equimolar, formed the beta constant-region primer covering TRBC1 and TRBC2. Nested alpha and beta constant-region primers with the SP2 primer drove four PCR rounds on ligated cDNA. Ligation attached a single-stranded oligonucleotide with a 12-nucleotide UMI and the SP2 primer to the cDNA 3' end. MiXCR, applied by TCRdb to the UMI-ligation and nested PCR reads, yields one record per CDR3 protein. The table includes some 110,000 distinct CDR3 sequences, roughly 15% detected once. Worth noting for this clonotype: Its antigen remains unidentified.

This CDR3 region has 16 residues. With V trimmed by 6 bases and J by 4 bases, 9 bases remained unmatched. General study results and limits: A few larger clonotypes appeared in naive repertoires, especially CD8, possibly memory cells re-expressing CD45RA. No ground truth validated the naive and memory repertoire findings. In naive cells, over 95% of TCR sequences were seen only once.

This TCR derives from a human donor in good health. The sequenced material came from naive CD8+ T cells from blood. This chain uses TRBV12-3 or TRBV12-4 with TRBJ2-2; 9 bases line up with TRBD2. The CDR3 loop is CASRAIAGAVTGELFF. The CDR3 bases are TGTGCCAGCAGGGCCATAGCGGGAGCGGTCACCGGGGAGCTGTTTTTT.